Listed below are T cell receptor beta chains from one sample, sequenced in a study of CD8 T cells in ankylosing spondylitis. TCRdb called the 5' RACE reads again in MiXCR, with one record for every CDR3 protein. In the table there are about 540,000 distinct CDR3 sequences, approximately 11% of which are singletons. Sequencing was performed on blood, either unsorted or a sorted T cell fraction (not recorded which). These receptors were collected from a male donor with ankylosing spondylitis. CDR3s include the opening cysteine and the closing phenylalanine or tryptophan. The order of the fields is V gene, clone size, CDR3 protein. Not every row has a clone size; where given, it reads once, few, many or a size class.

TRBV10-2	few	CASSPNRGSNSPLHF
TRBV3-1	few	CASSQESFRENTEAFF
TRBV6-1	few	CASSSPGGRVTEAFF
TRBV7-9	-	CASSFREGSPLHF
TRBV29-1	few	CSVETGGATYGYTF
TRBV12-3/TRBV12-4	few	CASSGPAGGTGELFF
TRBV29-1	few	CSVGTAIDNEQFF
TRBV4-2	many	CASSQSDASNQPQHF
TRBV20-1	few	CSARGSHEGGGRYIQYF
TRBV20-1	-	CSARAGRWDEQFF
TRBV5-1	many	CASSSEGAATF
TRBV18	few	CASSQEGRYEQYF
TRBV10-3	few	CAISDRGSSKTNEKLFF
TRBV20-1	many	CSARDREYQPQHF
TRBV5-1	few	CASSSGDRQEAFF
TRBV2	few	CASTLGLAGGSGANVLTF
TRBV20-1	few	CSARDSIDQPQHF
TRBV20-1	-	CSARVGGSSYNEQFF
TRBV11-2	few	CASSPGVFTGELFF
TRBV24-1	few	CATSDSLDRNYGYTF
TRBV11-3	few	CASSLIGMGNEQFF
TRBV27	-	CASSWTGQSNQPQHF
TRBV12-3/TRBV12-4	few	CASSLGGQGASGNQPQHF
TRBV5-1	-	CASSQQGSGEQFF
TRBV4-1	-	CASSQVLATGELFF
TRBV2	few	CASSGDRRGEQYF
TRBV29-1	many	CSVVIGGRIRTQETQYF
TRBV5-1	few	CASSLAALSYNEQFF
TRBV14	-	CASSRPPEETQYF
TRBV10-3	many	CAISERGNTDTQYF
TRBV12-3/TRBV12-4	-	CASRPGTSVGTLHF
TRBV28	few	CASRGGRQGAKLTRETQYF
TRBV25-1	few	CASSESHRGTDTQYF
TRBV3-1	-	CASSGLGAGVEETQYF
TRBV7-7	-	CASSPPGGSPSEQFF
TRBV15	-	CATSRDRGRERSEAFF
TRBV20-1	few	CSARKGLGAYEQYF
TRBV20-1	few	CSALRLAGANEQFF
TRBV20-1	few	CSASPPAGRTDTQYF
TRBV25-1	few	CASSEFWADTGELFF
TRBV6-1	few	CASSEARQGGGYTF
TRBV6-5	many	CASSYSLAPYEQYF